What follows are 27 T cell receptor beta chains derived from one specimen sequenced in a study of T-cell memory formation after mild COVID-19 (dated by TCRdb to 2020 to 2022). Library construction relied on 5' RACE. The run used an Illumina NovaSeq 6000. In-frame beta chains were kept once TCRdb had trimmed the public reads at Q25 with fastp and called clones with MiXCR. Each entry merges the rows of one CDR3 protein and shows their most common DNA and genes. The table for this sample lists around 200,000 distinct CDR3 sequences; around a sixth of them were counted only once. Jointly, the top ten make up more than 3% of the sample. Sequenced material: PBMCs or a T cell subset sorted from them (not recorded which). These receptors originate from a man in his late teens or twenties who had mild COVID-19 (a few samples of this study predate the infection). The sample titles of this study are shuffled in the database, so cell type and time point are left out; the donor was told from shared clones.

This sequence joins TRBV27 and TRBJ2-1; D is perhaps TRBD2 (5 bases). The CDR3 sequence is 16 residues long. Germline values: CDR1 MNHEY, CDR2 SMNVEV (reference sequence). Trimming took 5 bases from V and 5 from J, leaving 19 bases between them. The CDR3 region is CASSPKRLLFDNEQFF. CDR3 coding DNA: TGTGCCAGCAGTCCCAAGCGGCTACTATTCGACAATGAGCAGTTCTTC.

This chain links TRBV20-1 with TRBJ1-2, with D possibly TRBD1 on 5 matching bases. There are 13 residues in the CDR3. Germline V CDR1 and CDR2: DFQATT, SNEGSKA (reference sequence). V dropped 8 bases and J dropped 6 bases, with 19 bases sitting between them. In DNA, the CDR3 is TGCAGTACCCCCCGCAGGGCGGGGGATGGCTACACCTTC. Its protein product is CSTPRRAGDGYTF.

This clonotype has more than one count but fewer than ten. This chain connects TRBV27 to TRBJ1-6; no firm D call. V was pared by 3 bases and J by 9 bases, with 9 bases between. The CDR3 spans 13 residues. Germline V gene data show CDR1 as MNHEY and CDR2 as SMNVEV (reference sequence). Here the CDR3 DNA reads TGTGCCAGCAGTTTGTCTGAGGGTTCACCCCTCCACTTT. It translates to CASSLSEGSPLHF.

This clonotype was seen more than once but under ten times. The V gene is TRBV5-1, the J gene TRBJ1-5; D is ambiguous. The length of the CDR3 is 14 residues. Trimming took off 4 bases at V and 3 bases at J, with 11 bases between the two ends. Germline V gene lookup returns CDR1 SGHRS and CDR2 YFSETQ. CDR3 sequence: CASSPNTDNQPQHF. The CDR3 nucleotides are TGCGCCAGCAGCCCCAACACAGACAATCAGCCCCAGCATTTT.

The chain joins TRBV3-1 to TRBJ1-1, with D uncertain. Germline lookup yields CDR1 LGHDT and CDR2 YNNKEL (reference sequence). This CDR3 contains 14 residues. V lost 0 bases and J lost 2, with 7 bases in between. The CDR3 loop reads CASSQDYGNTEAFF. DNA of the CDR3: TGTGCCAGCAGCCAAGACTACGGTAACACTGAAGCTTTCTTT.

This clonotype has only a few counts. The V call is TRBV25-1, the J call TRBJ2-5; D perhaps matches TRBD1 (6 bases). CDR3 length equals 15 residues. Germline values: CDR1 MGHDK, CDR2 SYGVNS. The V and J ends lost 6 bases and 4 bases respectively, with 18 bases between them. For the CDR3, the DNA is TGTGCCAGCAGGGATTCACAGGGTTTTGGAGAGACCCAGTACTTC. It specifies CASRDSQGFGETQYF.

The chain has TRBV5-6 and TRBJ2-1, with D tentatively TRBD1 (5 bases). The CDR3 is 15 amino acids. V was shortened by 0 bases and J by 6 bases, with 13 bases between the two germline ends. CDR1 and CDR2 from the germline V gene are SGHDT and YYEEEE. The CDR3 reads CASSLVGEGSNEQFF. CDR3 coding DNA: TGTGCCAGCAGCTTGGTAGGGGAAGGTAGCAATGAGCAGTTCTTC.

V usage is TRBV12-3 or TRBV12-4 and J usage is TRBJ1-5; D unclear. Trimming pared 7 bases from V and 7 bases from J, leaving 14 bases between. This CDR3 has 13 amino acids. The CDR3 DNA follows: TGTGCCAGCAAGGGTAGCGGGATGCAGCCCCAGCATTTT. Its protein is CASKGSGMQPQHF.

The V call is TRBV5-1, the J call TRBJ1-6, with 10 positions matching TRBD1. CDR3 length: 17 residues. Germline-derived CDR1 and CDR2 are SGHRS and YFSETQ. V lost 3 bases and J lost 2; bases outside the gene matches: 5. CDR3 region: CASSSGTGEAYNSPLHF. The CDR3 DNA reads as TGCGCCAGCAGCTCCGGGACAGGGGAGGCCTATAATTCACCCCTCCACTTT.

This rearrangement joins TRBV7-2 to TRBJ2-3; TRBD2 agrees at 16 bases. The trim removed 5 bases at V and 0 bases at J, leaving 14 bases unmatched. From germline, CDR1 is SGHTA and CDR2 FQGNSA. This CDR3 has 21 amino acids. This CDR3 reads CASSLRPGTSGGATSTDTQYF. CDR3 sequence (DNA): TGTGCCAGCAGCCTACGCCCCGGGACTAGCGGGGGGGCTACTAGCACAGATACGCAGTATTTT.

This clonotype showed up just a few times. The J gene is TRBJ1-2, the V gene TRBV2; 8 bases match TRBD1. Germline-derived CDR1 and CDR2 are SNHLY and FYNNEI. V was clipped by 9 bases and J by 7 bases; unmatched bases: 4. This CDR3 is 11 amino acids long. CDR3 loop: CASGQGAGYTF. CDR3 DNA: TGTGCCAGTGGACAGGGAGCTGGCTACACCTTC.

This clonotype was detected only a few times. The chain employs TRBV7-2 and TRBJ2-3; tentative D call: TRBD2 (7 bases). CDR3 length equals 16 residues. Germline V gene data show CDR1 as SGHTA and CDR2 as FQGNSA. V gave up 7 bases and J gave up 3 bases, with 20 bases separating them. The CDR3 DNA reads as TGTGCCAGCACCATCCCGCGGGGGCTCTATACAGATACGCAGTATTTT. It is translated as CASTIPRGLYTDTQYF. The full variable domain, its missing parts supplied by reference TRBV7-2 and TRBJ2-3, is GAGVSQSPSNKVTEKGKDVELRCDPISGHTALYWYRQSLGQGLEFLIYFQGNSAPDKSGLPSDRFSAERTGGSVSTLTIQRTQQEDSAVYLCASTIPRGLYTDTQYFGPGTRLTVL.

This clonotype appeared a few times. The chain has TRBV6-5 and TRBJ2-7; TRBD2 might be the D (6 bases). The V and J ends lost 0 bases and 3 bases respectively, with 18 bases between them. Germline V gives CDR1 MNHEY, CDR2 SVGAGI. The length of the CDR3 is 17 residues. The CDR3 here is CASSYSRGLSPFYEQYV. CDR3 sequence (DNA): TGTGCCAGCAGTTACTCGCGGGGTCTCTCCCCTTTCTACGAGCAGTACGTC.

The chain is built from TRBV7-2 and TRBJ2-5; perhaps D is TRBD1 or TRBD2 (5 bases each). V shed 3 bases and J shed 1 base, with 12 bases lying between them. The CDR3 length is 15 residues. Germline assignment: CDR1 SGHTA and CDR2 FQGNSA. The DNA for the CDR3 is TGTGCCAGCAGCTTCGGCCGGGGCGGCCAAGAGACCCAGTACTTC. Its translation is CASSFGRGGQETQYF.

The rearrangement links TRBV28 to TRBJ2-5; a possible D gene is TRBD1 (6 bases). Germline CDR1 MDHEN, CDR2 SYDVKM. The V end lost 7 bases, the J end lost 0 bases, and 12 bases lay between the germline ends. CDR3 length: 14 residues. The chain's CDR3 is CASTLGQNQETQYF. CDR3 DNA sequence: TGTGCCAGCACCCTAGGACAGAACCAAGAGACCCAGTACTTC.

The chain employs TRBV2 and TRBJ2-7; perhaps TRBD2 as D (5 bases). Germline V gene lookup returns CDR1 SNHLY and CDR2 FYNNEI. The CDR3 covers 13 residues. Trimming removed 7 bases from V and 2 bases from J, with 12 bases in between. The CDR3 DNA sequence: TGTGCCAGCAATCCGACGGGGACCTACGAGCAGTACTTC. It yields the protein CASNPTGTYEQYF.

CDR3 coding DNA: TGTGCCAGCAGTTACAGGGGGCGCGGAAAGAATCAGCCCCAGCATTTT. It translates to CASSYRGRGKNQPQHF. The chain is built from TRBV6-6 and TRBJ1-5; 7 positions match TRBD1. J was trimmed by 4 bases and V by 2 bases; bases with no gene match: 8. Looked up from germline, CDR1 is MNHNY and CDR2 is SVGAGI (reference sequence). The CDR3 totals 16 residues.

The chain combines TRBV12-3 or TRBV12-4 with TRBJ1-1; 7 nucleotides line up with TRBD1. With V trimmed by 5 bases and J by 7 bases, 7 bases remained unmatched. The CDR3 has 13 residues. The CDR3 spells CASSARDRDEAFF. The CDR3 DNA is TGTGCCAGCAGTGCCCGAGACAGGGATGAAGCTTTCTTT.

CDR3 residues: CASSEVSQETQYF. The CDR3 nucleotides are TGTGCCAGCAGTGAAGTTTCTCAAGAGACCCAGTACTTC. V is TRBV2 and J is TRBJ2-5; D is unresolved. CDR1 SNHLY and CDR2 FYNNEI come from the germline V gene. The CDR3 extends over 13 amino acids. Trimming removed 1 base from V and 2 bases from J, with 5 bases in between.

This clonotype was counted a few times. This chain links TRBV4-3 with TRBJ2-3; 9 bases line up with TRBD2. The CDR3 covers 15 residues. Germline loops: CDR1 LGHNA, CDR2 YSLEER. V lost 2 bases, J lost 4 bases, and 4 bases stayed unmatched. CDR3 DNA: TGCGCCAGCAGCCAATCGCGGGGGGGCGCAGATACGCAGTATTTT. Residues: CASSQSRGGADTQYF.

The chain carries TRBV2 and TRBJ2-7; D is perhaps TRBD1 (6 bases). Germline V gene lookup returns CDR1 SNHLY and CDR2 FYNNEI. This CDR3 is built from 14 residues. Trimming took 1 base from V and 2 from J, leaving 9 bases between them. CDR3: CASSEGDTPYEQYV. The CDR3 nucleotides read TGTGCCAGCAGTGAAGGGGACACCCCCTACGAGCAGTACGTC.

This chain links TRBV29-1 with TRBJ2-7, with D possibly matching TRBD1 (9 bases). This CDR3 comprises 14 residues. Germline assignment: CDR1 SQVTM and CDR2 ANQGSEA. V shed 6 bases and J shed 4 bases, with 19 bases lying between them. The CDR3: CSVLGGDRVYEQYF. The CDR3 DNA sequence: TGCAGCGTCCTCGGGGGGGACAGGGTGTACGAGCAGTACTTC.

The chain joins TRBV4-3 to TRBJ1-3; unclear D gene. Germline-derived CDR1 and CDR2 are LGHNA and YSLEER. The CDR3 runs 16 residues. V was shortened by 1 base and J by 0 bases, with 10 bases between the two germline ends. Here the CDR3 reads CASSQVPWDSGNTIYF. The CDR3, as DNA: TGCGCCAGCAGCCAAGTACCCTGGGACTCTGGAAACACCATATATTTT.

The chain has TRBV20-1 and TRBJ2-1; 10 nucleotides line up with TRBD1. This CDR3 comprises 13 residues. Trimming removed 6 bases from V and 10 bases from J; junction bases left unmatched: 9. Germline V gene sequence: CDR1 DFQATT, CDR2 SNEGSKA (reference sequence). CDR3 DNA sequence: TGCAGTGCGCCAAGGGACAGGGGTGGAGAGCAGTTCTTC. Amino acids: CSAPRDRGGEQFF.

The table lists this clonotype with a few counts. The chain joins TRBV15 to TRBJ2-3, with D possibly TRBD1 on 6 matching bases. The CDR3 consists of 14 residues. V lost 4 bases to trimming and J lost 1 base, with 9 bases between them. Germline V gene sequence: CDR1 LNHNV, CDR2 YYDKDF (reference sequence). The CDR3 DNA sequence: TGTGCCACCAGCACACGGACAGGCACAGATACGCAGTATTTT. It translates to CATSTRTGTDTQYF.

This clonotype appeared a few times. V is TRBV4-1 and J is TRBJ1-5, with a possible D match to TRBD1 (5 bases). Germline CDR1 and CDR2: MGHRA and YSYEKL. The V gene lost 0 bases and the J gene lost 5 bases, with 8 bases spanning the gap. This CDR3 has 14 amino acids. CDR3 nucleotide sequence: TGCGCCAGCAGCCAAGAATTAGGGGATCAGCCCCAGCATTTT. Residues: CASSQELGDQPQHF.

A word on this clonotype: At one end the junction does not follow the germline gene, possibly because of a read error. This chain connects TRBV5-5 to TRBJ1-6, with no clear D. The CDR3 contains 15 residues. Germline lookup yields CDR1 SGHKS and CDR2 YYEKEE (reference sequence). The CDR3 loop reads CASNPPDAYNPPLHF. The CDR3 coding sequence is TGTGCCAGCAACCCACCTGATGCCTATAATCCACCCCTCCACTTT. Full variable domain (remainder filled in from reference TRBV5-5 and TRBJ1-6): DAGVTQSPTHLIKTRGQQVTLRCSPISGHKSVSWYQQVLGQGPQFIFQYYEKEERGRGNFPDRFSARQFPNYSSELNVNALLLGDSALYLCASNPPDAYNPPLHFGNGTRLTVT.